Ten or more counts support the clone carrying this TCR beta chain. Its antigen is undetermined. Researchers turned away patients with other autoimmune diseases, uncontrolled infections, pregnancy or lactation. Diagnosis used clinical symptoms, serum thyroxine, TRAb, thyroid ultrasound and orbital computed tomography. The entry originates in a study of Graves' ophthalmopathy and Graves' hyperthyroidism. The study's findings and limits: Most expanded clonotypes from thyroid (those above 0.001 frequency) were also found in blood.

Researchers took RNA transcripts and amplified TCR beta CDR3 regions from them. Investigators did first-round RT-PCR with HTBI primers, then second-round multiplex PCR. TCRdb reprocessed the multiplex PCR reads with MiXCR, giving one entry per CDR3 protein. The sample records around 470,000 distinct CDR3 sequences, about an eighth being singletons. Trimming pared 5 bases from V and 1 base from J, leaving 2 bases between. The germline gives CDR1 MNHNS, CDR2 SASEGT. The CDR3 sequence is 11 residues long. The clonotype originates from a young woman with Graves' ophthalmopathy. The sample consisted of blood. The V call is TRBV6-1, the J call TRBJ1-1, with no clear D. The CDR3 DNA follows: TGTGCCAGCAGTAAGAACACTGAAGCTTTCTTT. Residues: CASSKNTEAFF.